The source of this TCR beta chain is a study of cytomegalovirus exposure and HLA in healthy donors. Sequencing was performed with immunoSEQ multiplex PCR; in TCRdb, only in-frame clones are kept and a portion is missing. The sample has roughly 63,000 clones; about 90% are singletons. The TCR was taken from a young woman in good health and CMV-seronegative. Sequencing was performed on PBMCs.

CDR3 coding DNA: TGTGCCGGGTGGGACAGGGGGTCGCCTAATGAAAAACTGTTTTTT. Translation gives CAGWDRGSPNEKLFF. The rearrangement joins TRBV30 to TRBJ1-4; 11 nucleotides align to TRBD1. From germline, CDR1 is GTSNPN and CDR2 SVGIG (reference sequence). The CDR3 spans 15 residues. With V trimmed by 8 bases and J by 3 bases, 8 bases remained unmatched.